The sequence of this TCR beta chain was determined in a study of T cell repertoires in cytomegalovirus infection. Study overall: Matching HLA type, along with CMV infection, was indicated by public TCR beta signatures.

V was shortened by 3 bases and J by 7 bases, with 15 bases between the two germline ends. The length of the CDR3 is 14 residues. CDR1 is MDHEN, CDR2 SYDVKM, per germline. On this clonotype: Its antigen remains unidentified.

TCRdb recomputed calls from the reads with MiXCR, one row per CDR3 protein. The sample contains about 7,500 distinct CDR3 sequences, around 50% of which appear only once. Notes on the study in general: Individuals carrying CMV plus the relevant HLA were identified by cumulative frequency of public TCR beta families. It was HLA-C-restricted CMV-specific TCR beta clonotypes that dominated the response ex vivo.

The TCR sequence derives from a human donor in good health (CMV status not recorded). Some clones in this sample may be carry-over from other donors' samples. V and J are TRBV28 and TRBJ1-2; possibly TRBD1 for D (5 bases). The source material was PBMCs, sequenced either directly or after in vitro stimulation (not recorded which). This chain's CDR3 is CASSLSIQGGGYTF. Here the CDR3 DNA reads TGTGCCAGCAGTTTGTCAATCCAGGGCGGTGGCTACACCTTC.